The clone carrying this TCR beta chain was seen once. Sequencing was performed with immunoSEQ multiplex PCR; in TCRdb, only in-frame clones are kept and a portion is missing. The sample records approximately 58,000 clones, 65% to 85% being singletons. This sample was included in a study of OX40 agonist ivuxolimab in advanced cancers. At the level of the study: Under the entry rules, prior anti-PD-1, anti-PD-L1 or anti-CTLA-4 therapy was allowed, and about 38% had some.

V gave up 5 bases and J gave up 3 bases; unmatched junction bases: 9. Germline values: CDR1 SEHNR, CDR2 FQNEAQ (reference sequence). The CDR3 loop spans 15 amino acids. The sample was CD4+ or CD8+ T cells sorted from blood, taken in a trial of the OX40 agonist ivuxolimab. This clonotype was sampled from an adult with an advanced solid tumor such as melanoma, head and neck, liver or kidney cancer. V and J are TRBV7-9 and TRBJ2-5; TRBD1 matches 7 bases. The CDR3 region has the DNA TGTGCCAGCAGCCCAGGACAGGTGTGGGAAGAGACCCAGTACTTC. As protein: CASSPGQVWEETQYF.